This passage covers 26 T cell receptor beta chains from one sample sequenced in a study of blood T cell repertoires in COVID-19. The protocol was immunoSEQ multiplex PCR, while the TCRdb copy is restricted to in-frame clones and leaves out a portion. The sample has about 210,000 clones, roughly four fifths seen once; the top ten hold approximately 12%. Sample: peripheral blood. The origin of the receptors is a woman aged 40-49 years with acute or convalescent COVID-19.

The J gene is TRBJ1-2, the V gene TRBV12-3 or TRBV12-4; possibly TRBD1 for D (6 bases). The CDR3 has 13 amino acids. Trimming stripped 6 bases from V and 7 bases from J, with 15 bases between. The DNA for the CDR3 is TGTGCCAGCAGGTTGACACAGGGCGCTGGCTACACCTTC. Its protein product is CASRLTQGAGYTF.

V is TRBV4-2 and J is TRBJ2-7; 9 nucleotides match TRBD2. The CDR3 extends over 15 amino acids. J was trimmed by 1 base and V by 4 bases; bases with no gene match: 5. Germline V gives CDR1 LGHNA, CDR2 YNFKEQ. The CDR3 reads CASSPGTSRSYEQYF. Here the CDR3 DNA reads TGTGCCAGCAGCCCCGGGACTAGCCGTTCCTACGAGCAGTACTTC.

Remarks on this clone: Other DNA variants within this sample encode the same CDR3. The chain is built from TRBV27 and TRBJ1-1; 7 bases agree with TRBD1. Germline V gene sequence: CDR1 MNHEY, CDR2 SMNVEV (reference sequence). The CDR3 loop spans 14 amino acids. V dropped 6 bases and J dropped 0; count of bases not matched to a gene: 4. The CDR3 sequence: CASSPGQLNTEAFF. The CDR3 coding sequence is TGTGCCAGCAGCCCGGGACAGCTGAACACTGAAGCTTTCTTT.

This sequence joins TRBV9 and TRBJ2-1, with 8 nucleotides matching TRBD2. The J segment lost 3 bases and the V segment lost 4 bases, leaving 3 bases of the junction unmatched. Germline CDR1 SGDLS, CDR2 YYNGEE. The CDR3 length is 14 residues. The CDR3 nucleotides are TGTGCCAGCAGCCCGGGGACTAGCTACAATGAGCAGTTCTTC. It encodes CASSPGTSYNEQFF.

This chain joins TRBV30 and TRBJ1-6, with 11 bases that match TRBD1. CDR3 length: 15 amino acids. CDR1 and CDR2 (germline): GTSNPN, SVGIG (reference sequence). V shed 1 base and J 9 bases; nucleotides not matched to a gene: 5. CDR3 sequence reads: CAWSGRGQGGSPLHF. The CDR3 nucleotides are TGTGCCTGGAGTGGTCGGGGACAGGGGGGTTCACCCCTCCACTTT.

The V call is TRBV27, the J call TRBJ1-2; 7 bases line up with TRBD1. Germline V gives CDR1 MNHEY, CDR2 SMNVEV (reference sequence). CDR3 length: 14 residues. The V and J ends lost 6 bases and 5 bases, in that order; junction bases with no gene match: 9. CDR3 in amino acids: CASSQQGVLYGYTF. CDR3 coding DNA: TGTGCCAGCAGCCAGCAGGGGGTCCTTTATGGCTACACCTTC.

V and J are TRBV11-2 and TRBJ1-2; 10 positions agree with TRBD1. Germline V gene lookup returns CDR1 SGHAT and CDR2 FQNNGV. The CDR3 loop spans 17 amino acids. V shed 3 bases, J shed 6 bases, and the junction held 13 bases outside the gene matches. DNA of the CDR3: TGTGCCAGCAGCTTTTTCGGCGACAGGGGGCTTGCGGATGGCTACACCTTC. Protein: CASSFFGDRGLADGYTF.

This chain connects TRBV4-3 to TRBJ2-5, with TRBD1 identical over 7 bases. From germline, CDR1 is LGHNA and CDR2 YSLEER. The CDR3 has 16 residues. V shed 0 bases and J 4 bases; nucleotides not matched to a gene: 8. In DNA form, the CDR3 reads TGCGCCAGCAGCCAAGACAGACAGGGTTTCGGAGAGACCCAGTACTTC. Protein: CASSQDRQGFGETQYF.

The chain employs TRBV5-1 and TRBJ2-3; 7 bases fit TRBD1. Per germline, CDR1 SGHRS and CDR2 YFSETQ. V shed 2 bases and J 6 bases; nucleotides not matched to a gene: 6. The CDR3 has 14 amino acids. The chain's CDR3 is CASSFGTAPDTQYF. CDR3 in DNA: TGCGCCAGCAGCTTTGGGACAGCACCCGATACGCAGTATTTT.

The CDR3 sequence: CASSNVSRTGCSFF. The DNA for the CDR3 is TGTGCCAGCAGCAACGTCTCCCGGACAGGTTGTTCTTTCTTT. The chain is built from TRBV3-1 (or the pseudogene TRBV3-2) and TRBJ1-1, with 7 bases fitting TRBD1. This CDR3 is built from 14 residues. With V trimmed by 5 bases and J by 12 bases, 15 bases remained unmatched. Germline V gene data show CDR1 as LGHDT and CDR2 as YNNKEL (reference sequence).

V and J are TRBV11-2 and TRBJ2-7; D is possibly TRBD1 (5 bases). The V end was cut by 2 bases, the J end by 2 bases, with 7 bases between. Germline values: CDR1 SGHAT, CDR2 FQNNGV. This CDR3 contains 13 residues. The CDR3 is CASSLRQPYEQYF. Written as DNA, the CDR3 is TGTGCCAGCAGCTTAAGACAGCCCTACGAGCAGTACTTC.

This clone was picked up a small number of times. The V call is TRBV20-1, the J call TRBJ2-2; the D gene is possibly TRBD2 (5 bases). The germline V and J ends were trimmed by 3 bases and 1 base, with 9 bases remaining between them. Looked up from germline, CDR1 is DFQATT and CDR2 is SNEGSKA (reference sequence). This CDR3 region has 14 residues. CDR3 bases: TGCAGTGCTAGTGGAGGCCTGAACACCGGGGAGCTGTTTTTT. Protein product: CSASGGLNTGELFF.

The chain uses TRBV4-1 and TRBJ1-1; D uncertain. This CDR3 comprises 15 residues. The V and J ends lost 0 bases and 4 bases respectively, with 12 bases between them. The V gene's germline CDR1 is MGHRA and CDR2 YSYEKL. CDR3 sequence: CASSQEVTEPTEAFF. DNA of the CDR3: TGCGCCAGCAGCCAAGAGGTAACAGAACCCACTGAAGCTTTCTTT.

The CDR3 DNA reads as TGTGCCAGCAGCTACATAACAGGGTGGACTGGAAACACCATATATTTT. Protein: CASSYITGWTGNTIYF. The chain recombines TRBV5-8 with TRBJ1-3; D possibly corresponds to TRBD1 (6 bases). CDR1 is SGHTS, CDR2 YDEGEE, per germline. This CDR3 region has 16 residues. The V end lost 3 bases, the J end lost 2 bases, and 15 bases lay between the germline ends.

V and J are TRBV5-5 and TRBJ2-7; 9 nucleotides match TRBD1. Looked up from germline, CDR1 is SGHKS and CDR2 is YYEKEE (reference sequence). The CDR3 extends over 15 amino acids. The trim removed 4 bases at V and 7 bases at J, leaving 12 bases unmatched. CDR3 region: CASSLRDRVTLEQYF. The CDR3 coding sequence is TGTGCCAGCAGCCTCCGGGACAGGGTAACTTTAGAGCAGTACTTC.

The CDR3 nucleotides are TGTGCCAGCAGTTTTACGGGGTTCGAGCAGTACTTC. Translating gives CASSFTGFEQYF. V gene TRBV12-3 or TRBV12-4 combines with J gene TRBJ2-7, with D possibly matching TRBD2 (5 bases). This CDR3 is built from 12 residues. The V gene lost 3 bases and the J gene lost 6 bases, with 9 bases spanning the gap.

The rearrangement uses TRBV5-1 and TRBJ2-1; a weak D match, TRBD2 (6 bases). The V end was cut by 0 bases, the J end by 7 bases, with 11 bases between. Germline CDR1 and CDR2: SGHRS and YFSETQ. The CDR3 spans 14 residues. The CDR3 here is CASSLGGVWNEQFF. CDR3 coding DNA: TGCGCCAGCAGCTTGGGCGGGGTATGGAATGAGCAGTTCTTC. Full variable domain (rest looked up from reference TRBV5-1 and TRBJ2-1): KAGVTQTPRYLIKTRGQQVTLSCSPISGHRSVSWYQQTPGQGLQFLFEYFSETQRNKGNFPGRFSGRQFSNSRSEMNVSTLELGDSALYLCASSLGGVWNEQFFGPGTRLTVL.

This chain links TRBV23-1 with TRBJ2-7, with 10 bases matching TRBD2. TRBV23-1 is an ORF; its function is uncertain. Trimming at V came to 1 base and at J to 7 bases, leaving 10 bases not matched to a gene. There are 16 residues in the CDR3. CDR3 in DNA: TGCGCCAGCAGTCAATTATCTAGCGGGGGCGATGGGGAGCAGTACTTC. Residues: CASSQLSSGGDGEQYF.

V is TRBV19 and J is TRBJ1-3; D ambiguous. Germline V gene data show CDR1 as LNHDA and CDR2 as SQIVND (reference sequence). The CDR3 is made up of 14 amino acids. Trimming took 5 bases from V and 0 from J, leaving 8 bases between them. CDR3 nucleotide sequence: TGTGCCAGTAGTCTCGTCTCCTCTGGAAACACCATATATTTT. Encoded protein: CASSLVSSGNTIYF.

This sequence joins TRBV21-1 and TRBJ2-7; whether TRBD2, the table's D call, matches the DNA was not checked. TRBV21-1 is reported as a pseudogene. The CDR3 consists of 14 residues. The CDR3 DNA follows: TGTGCCAGCAGCACAGACCGGGACTTCTGCCAGCAGTACTTC. Its protein product is CASSTDRDFCQQYF.

CDR3 nucleotide sequence: TGCAGCGTGGAGGGACAGGGGGCGGGTACTAATGAAAAACTGTTTTTT. Its protein is CSVEGQGAGTNEKLFF. The V gene is TRBV29-1, the J gene TRBJ1-4; 12 bases fit TRBD1. The CDR3 consists of 16 residues. Germline V CDR1 and CDR2: SQVTM, ANQGSEA. V was pared by 6 bases and J by 2 bases, with 7 bases of the junction left unmatched.

The rearrangement links TRBV3-1 (or the pseudogene TRBV3-2) to TRBJ2-3, with 11 bases fitting TRBD2. Germline CDR1 is LGHDT and CDR2 is YNNKEL (reference sequence). This CDR3 has 16 residues. Losses at the gene ends were 3 bases for V and 1 base for J; bases not matched to a gene: 3. The CDR3 region is CASSHPSGGRTDTQYF. The CDR3 nucleotides are TGTGCCAGCAGCCATCCTAGCGGGGGGCGCACAGATACGCAGTATTTT.

The V and J genes are TRBV20-1 and TRBJ2-7, with unresolved D. Per germline, CDR1 DFQATT and CDR2 SNEGSKA (reference sequence). There are 12 residues in the CDR3. Deletions cut 3 bases from V and 7 bases from J, with 13 bases between. The CDR3: CSASGGVKEQYF. The CDR3 DNA sequence: TGCAGTGCTAGTGGTGGAGTGAAAGAGCAGTACTTC.

The chain combines TRBV18 with TRBJ2-1, with 8 bases fitting TRBD1. With 6 bases clipped from V and 6 bases from J, the junction kept 13 bases outside the gene matches. In germline, CDR1 is KGHSH, CDR2 LQKENI. This CDR3 spans 16 amino acids. CDR3 bases: TGTGCCAGCTCCCGCTCTTTTGGACAGGGTACCAATGAGCAGTTCTTC. It codes for CASSRSFGQGTNEQFF.

This chain joins TRBV15 and TRBJ1-5, with D possibly being TRBD1 (6 bases). Trimming took off 1 base at V and 4 bases at J, with 20 bases between the two ends. This CDR3 has 18 residues. Germline V gives CDR1 LNHNV, CDR2 YYDKDF (reference sequence). CDR3 amino acids: CATSRGHWGQDGNQPQHF. The DNA for the CDR3 is TGTGCCACCAGCAGAGGACATTGGGGGCAGGACGGAAATCAGCCCCAGCATTTT.

In its sample, this clone was seen once. The chain combines TRBV29-1 with TRBJ2-5, with TRBD1 matching over 9 bases. After removal of 4 bases from V and 3 bases from J, the junction contained 6 bases not matched to a gene. There are 14 residues in the CDR3. CDR1 and CDR2 (germline): SQVTM, ANQGSEA. Here the CDR3 DNA reads TGCAGCGTTGTCCGAGGGACAGGGAAAGAGACCCAGTACTTC. Translation: CSVVRGTGKETQYF.